The 5 T cell receptor beta chains below come from one sample, sequenced in a study of tumor and adjacent non-tumor tissue in lung cancer. No cell sorting was done before RNA was extracted from the tissue. A modified ARM-PCR protocol with three rounds of nested PCR amplified TCRbeta. TCRdb reprocessed the multiplex PCR reads via MiXCR and lists one record per CDR3 protein. The table records more than 75,000 distinct CDR3 sequences, approximately 68% of them present only once. The sample taken for sequencing was lung tumor tissue. The receptors were gathered from a woman between 65 and 79 years old with non-small cell lung cancer.

About this clonotype itself: One end of the junction varies from germline; a read error may be responsible. The chain is built from TRBV11-2 and TRBJ2-7; D is uncertain. CDR3 length: 13 residues. Germline V CDR1 and CDR2: SGHAT, FQNNGV. CDR3 residues: CDSSWIGSYEQYF. CDR3 bases: TGTGACAGCAGCTGGATAGGATCCTACGAGCAGTACTTC.

The V gene is TRBV6-5, the J gene TRBJ1-4; tentatively, D is TRBD1 (6 bases). V lost 7 bases and J lost 7, with 19 bases in between. Germline V gene lookup returns CDR1 MNHEY and CDR2 SVGAGI. The CDR3 spans 15 residues. The CDR3 protein is CASNSTTGGSEKLFF. The CDR3 bases are TGTGCCAGCAATTCTACGACAGGTGGCTCTGAAAAACTGTTTTTT.

This chain links TRBV12-3 or TRBV12-4 with TRBJ2-1; 9 positions agree with TRBD2. The CDR3 is 16 residues long. The V gene end was trimmed by 7 bases and the J gene end by 8 bases; junction bases not matched to a gene: 15. CDR3 nucleotide sequence: TGTGCCAGCACCAGCAGTGGCGGGAGGGCTAGGGATGAGCAGTTCTTC. Protein product: CASTSSGGRARDEQFF.

Concerning this clonotype itself: The junction does not match germline at one end; this may be a read error. The rearrangement links TRBV4-1 to TRBJ2-7; the D call may be TRBD1 or TRBD2 (6 bases each). The length of the CDR3 is 16 residues. Germline V gives CDR1 MGHRA, CDR2 YSYEKL. CDR3: CASRQDLGGRSYKQYF. For the CDR3, the DNA is TGCGCCAGCAGGCAAGATTTGGGGGGCAGGTCCTACAAGCAGTACTTC.

For this clonotype: This clone may be a read error of a much larger clone one base away. The V call is TRBV20-1, the J call TRBJ2-3, with TRBD1 as a possible D gene (5 bases). CDR3 length: 14 residues. Germline V lookup: CDR1 DFQATT, CDR2 SNEGSKA (reference sequence). CDR3 DNA: TGCAGTGCTAGAGAGGGGCAGAGCACAGATACGCTGTATTTT. This translates into CSAREGQSTDTLYF.